This T cell receptor beta chain was identified in a study of T-cell memory formation after mild COVID-19. Germline CDR1 and CDR2: DFQATT and SNEGSKA (reference sequence). V lost 2 bases, J lost 5 bases, and 4 bases stayed unmatched. The CDR3 runs 14 residues. TCRdb passed the 5' RACE reads through MiXCR, listing each CDR3 protein once. The sample contains 450,000 to 650,000 distinct CDR3 sequences, 20% to 25% of which appear only once. This clonotype was found a few times. The sequence came from an adult woman who had mild COVID-19 (a few samples of this study predate the infection). Cell type and time point are not known. Material: PBMCs or a T cell subset sorted from them (not recorded which). V gene TRBV20-1 combines with J gene TRBJ1-4; TRBD1 agrees at 8 bases. The CDR3 nucleotides are TGCAGTGCTAGACCGCCAGGGGGCAATGAAAAACTGTTTTTT. Translating gives CSARPPGGNEKLFF.